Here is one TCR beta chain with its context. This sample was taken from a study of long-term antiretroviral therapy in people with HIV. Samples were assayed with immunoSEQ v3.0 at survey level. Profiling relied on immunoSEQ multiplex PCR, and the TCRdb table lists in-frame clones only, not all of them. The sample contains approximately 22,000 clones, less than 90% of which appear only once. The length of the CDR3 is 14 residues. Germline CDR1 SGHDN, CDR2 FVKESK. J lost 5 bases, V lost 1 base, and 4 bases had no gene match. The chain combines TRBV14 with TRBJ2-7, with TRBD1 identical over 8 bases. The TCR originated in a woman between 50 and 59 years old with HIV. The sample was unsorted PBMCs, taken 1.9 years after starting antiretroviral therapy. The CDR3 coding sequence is TGTGCCAGCAGCCAAGGGCAGGGGGCCCACGAGCAGTACTTC. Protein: CASSQGQGAHEQYF. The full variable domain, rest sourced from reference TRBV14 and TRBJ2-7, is EAGVTQFPSHSVIEKGQTVTLRCDPISGHDNLYWYRRVMGKEIKFLLHFVKESKQDESGMPNNRFLAERTGGTYSTLKVQPAELEDSGVYFCASSQGQGAHEQYFGPGTRLTVT.